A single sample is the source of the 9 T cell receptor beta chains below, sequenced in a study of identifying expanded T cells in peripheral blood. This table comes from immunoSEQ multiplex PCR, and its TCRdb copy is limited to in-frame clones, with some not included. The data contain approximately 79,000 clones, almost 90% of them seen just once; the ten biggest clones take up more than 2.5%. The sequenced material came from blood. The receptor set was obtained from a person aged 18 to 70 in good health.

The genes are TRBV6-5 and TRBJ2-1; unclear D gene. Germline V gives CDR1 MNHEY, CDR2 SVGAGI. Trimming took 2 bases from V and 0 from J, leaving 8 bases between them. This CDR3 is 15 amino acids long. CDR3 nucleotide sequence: TGTGCCAGCAGTTACGGGCAGCCCTCCTACAATGAGCAGTTCTTC. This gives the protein CASSYGQPSYNEQFF.

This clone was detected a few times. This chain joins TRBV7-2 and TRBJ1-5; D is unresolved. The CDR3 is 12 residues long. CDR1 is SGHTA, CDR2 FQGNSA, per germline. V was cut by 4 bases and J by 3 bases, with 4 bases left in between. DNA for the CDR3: TGTGCCAGCAGCTATGACAATCAGCCCCAGCATTTT. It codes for CASSYDNQPQHF. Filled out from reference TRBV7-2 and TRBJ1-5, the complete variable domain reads GAGVSQSPSNKVTEKGKDVELRCDPISGHTALYWYRQSLGQGLEFLIYFQGNSAPDKSGLPSDRFSAERTGGSVSTLTIQRTQQEDSAVYLCASSYDNQPQHFGDGTRLSIL.

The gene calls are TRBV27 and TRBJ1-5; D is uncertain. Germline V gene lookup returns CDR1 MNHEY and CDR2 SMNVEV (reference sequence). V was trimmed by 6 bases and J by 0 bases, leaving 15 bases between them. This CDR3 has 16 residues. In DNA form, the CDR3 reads TGTGCCAGCAGGGAGAGAACAGTGAATAGCAATCAGCCCCAGCATTTT. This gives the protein CASRERTVNSNQPQHF.

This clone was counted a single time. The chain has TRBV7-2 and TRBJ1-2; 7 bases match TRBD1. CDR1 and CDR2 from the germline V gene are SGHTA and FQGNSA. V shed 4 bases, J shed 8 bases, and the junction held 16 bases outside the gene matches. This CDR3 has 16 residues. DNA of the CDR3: TGTGCCAGCAGCTCCTATACCCTGGGACAGAGTCAGGGCTACACCTTC. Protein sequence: CASSSYTLGQSQGYTF.

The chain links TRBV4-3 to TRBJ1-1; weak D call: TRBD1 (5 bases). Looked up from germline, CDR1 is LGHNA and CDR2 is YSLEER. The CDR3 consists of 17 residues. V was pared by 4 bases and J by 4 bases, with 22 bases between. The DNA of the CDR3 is TGCGCCAGCAGCCCCACCGGCCGGGACCTCGGGGGCACTGAAGCTTTCTTT. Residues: CASSPTGRDLGGTEAFF.

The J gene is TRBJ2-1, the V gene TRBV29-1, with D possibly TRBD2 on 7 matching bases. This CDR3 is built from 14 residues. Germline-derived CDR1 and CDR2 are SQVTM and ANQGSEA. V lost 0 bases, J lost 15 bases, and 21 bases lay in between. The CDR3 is CSVEDHGLGGGGFF. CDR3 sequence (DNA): TGCAGCGTTGAAGATCATGGACTAGGGGGAGGCGGGTTCTTC.

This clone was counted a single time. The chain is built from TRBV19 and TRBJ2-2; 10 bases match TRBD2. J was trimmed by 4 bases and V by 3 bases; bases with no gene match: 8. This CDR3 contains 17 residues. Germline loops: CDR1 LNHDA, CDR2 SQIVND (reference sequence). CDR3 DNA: TGTGCCAGTAGTATTTCTAGCGGGAGATTTAGCACCGGGGAGCTGTTTTTT. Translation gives CASSISSGRFSTGELFF. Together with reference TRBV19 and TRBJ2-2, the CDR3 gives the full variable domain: DGGITQSPKYLFRKEGQNVTLSCEQNLNHDAMYWYRQDPGQGLRLIYYSQIVNDFQKGDIAEGYSVSREKKESFPLTVTSAQKNPTAFYLCASSISSGRFSTGELFFGEGSRLTVL.

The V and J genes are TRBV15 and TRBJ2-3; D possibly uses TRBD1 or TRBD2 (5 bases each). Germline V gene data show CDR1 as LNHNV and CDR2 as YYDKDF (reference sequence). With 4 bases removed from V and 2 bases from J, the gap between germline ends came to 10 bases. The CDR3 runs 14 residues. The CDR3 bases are TGTGCCACCAGCATCGGGACGGCCACAGATACGCAGTATTTT. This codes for CATSIGTATDTQYF.

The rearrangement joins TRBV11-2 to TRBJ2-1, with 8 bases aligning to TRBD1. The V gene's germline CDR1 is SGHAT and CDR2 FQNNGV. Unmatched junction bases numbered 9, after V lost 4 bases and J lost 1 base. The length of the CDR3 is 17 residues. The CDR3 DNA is TGTGCCAGCAGCTACTATCCAGGGGACAGGTCCTACAATGAGCAGTTCTTC. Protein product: CASSYYPGDRSYNEQFF. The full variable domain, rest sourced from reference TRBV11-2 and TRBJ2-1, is EAGVAQSPRYKIIEKRQSVAFWCNPISGHATLYWYQQILGQGPKLLIQFQNNGVVDDSQLPKDRFSAERLKGVDSTLKIQPAKLEDSAVYLCASSYYPGDRSYNEQFFGPGTRLTVL.